The 4 T cell receptor beta chains reported below all come from one sample, sequenced in a study of PD-L1 blockade in urothelial cancer. Libraries were prepared by immunoSEQ multiplex PCR; TCRdb keeps only in-frame clonotypes and omits some of them. The sample records 30,000 to 50,000 clones, around 89% being singletons. The specimen comprised PBMCs, sampled around atezolizumab (anti-PD-L1) treatment. The receptors shown here come from a man in his 60s with urothelial cancer.

This rearrangement joins TRBV5-8 to TRBJ1-5; 8 nucleotides match TRBD1. CDR3 length: 14 amino acids. Germline CDR1 reads SGHTS; CDR2 reads YDEGEE. The V segment lost 6 bases and the J segment 6 bases; nucleotides outside the gene matches: 8. The CDR3 DNA sequence: TGTGCCAGCAACCACGACAGGGGTAGTCAGCCCCAGCATTTT. Protein product: CASNHDRGSQPQHF.

The chain couples TRBV5-4 to TRBJ2-5; TRBD2 matches at 8 bases. Trimming removed 5 bases from V and 4 bases from J; junction bases left unmatched: 13. CDR1 is SGHNT and CDR2 is YYREEE in the germline V gene (reference sequence). The length of the CDR3 is 16 residues. The CDR3 here is CASSFAGGLTSETQYF. Here the CDR3 DNA reads TGTGCCAGCAGTTTCGCGGGGGGACTAACCTCAGAGACCCAGTACTTC. Supplemented by reference TRBV5-4 and TRBJ2-5, the full variable domain reads ETGVTQSPTHLIKTRGQQVTLRCSSQSGHNTVSWYQQALGQGPQFIFQYYREEENGRGNFPPRFSGLQFPNYSSELNVNALELDDSALYLCASSFAGGLTSETQYFGPGTRLLVL.

This chain joins TRBV6-5 and TRBJ2-5; the match to TRBD1 covers 12 bases. V shed 8 bases, J shed 5 bases, and the junction held 9 bases outside the gene matches. Germline lookup yields CDR1 MNHEY and CDR2 SVGAGI. This CDR3 is built from 15 residues. Here the CDR3 DNA reads TGTGCCAGCTCCGTCGGGGACAGGGGGCTGGAGACCCAGTACTTC. Its protein is CASSVGDRGLETQYF.

CDR3 protein: CASSLGVVVGTEAFF. In DNA form, the CDR3 reads TGTGCCAGCAGCTTGGGTGTCGTGGTCGGCACTGAAGCTTTCTTT. The V call is TRBV5-6, the J call TRBJ1-1; D call uncertain. The CDR3 length is 15 residues. Germline-derived CDR1 and CDR2 are SGHDT and YYEEEE. Trimming cost V 0 bases and J 4 bases, with 13 bases left between them.